The 9 T cell receptor beta chains below were found in one sample sequenced in a study of blood T cells in healthy people across ages. A second 7 to 11 cycle PCR used barcoded and J-beta primers. Each CDR3 protein gets one entry after TCRdb re-called the 5' RACE reads with MiXCR. The sample lists approximately 780,000 distinct CDR3 sequences; roughly 26% were seen once. This sample also belongs to another study, concerning T cells of mothers and their children.

The sequencing input was blood. The receptors shown here come from a boy aged 5 to 17 in good health.

This clonotype was seen repeatedly, ten times or more. The V call is TRBV7-3, the J call TRBJ2-1; perhaps TRBD2 as D (6 bases). In germline, CDR1 is SGHTA, CDR2 FQGTGA. V lost 5 bases and J lost 0, with 8 bases in between. This CDR3 has 14 amino acids. The CDR3 sequence: CASSGTSSYNEQFF. In DNA, the CDR3 is TGTGCCAGCAGCGGGACTTCCTCCTACAATGAGCAGTTCTTC.

The chain combines TRBV25-1 with TRBJ2-2; TRBD2 is a possible D gene (5 bases). In germline, CDR1 is MGHDK, CDR2 SYGVNS. The CDR3 sequence is 16 residues long. Trimming pared 7 bases from V and 4 bases from J, leaving 19 bases between. CDR3 nucleotides: TGTGCCAGCACCGAAGGAGGACTCGCGGGCACCGGGGAGCTGTTTTTT. It translates to CASTEGGLAGTGELFF.

This sequence joins TRBV12-3 or TRBV12-4 and TRBJ2-1, with 11 positions matching TRBD2. The CDR3 loop spans 17 amino acids. The V gene end was trimmed by 5 bases and the J gene end by 3 bases; junction bases not matched to a gene: 9. CDR3 loop: CASSPTVAGGYYNEQFF. CDR3 DNA: TGTGCCAGCAGTCCAACGGTAGCGGGGGGGTACTACAATGAGCAGTTCTTC.

The chain uses TRBV18 and TRBJ2-5; unclear D gene. Trimming left V 5 bases short and J 5 bases short, with 12 bases between. Germline CDR1 is KGHSH and CDR2 is LQKENI. The CDR3 has 13 residues. The CDR3 here is CASSTNDRETQYF. The CDR3 DNA is TGTGCCAGCTCAACCAATGACCGGGAGACCCAGTACTTC.

This clonotype was seen only a few times. The gene calls are TRBV5-1 and TRBJ2-5; TRBD1 aligns across 8 bases. Unmatched junction bases numbered 4, after V lost 0 bases and J lost 6 bases. CDR3 length: 14 residues. Germline V gene sequence: CDR1 SGHRS, CDR2 YFSETQ. CDR3 sequence reads: CASSLAQGAKTQYF. The CDR3, as DNA: TGCGCCAGCAGCTTGGCCCAGGGGGCAAAGACCCAGTACTTC. Combining the CDR3 with reference TRBV5-1 and TRBJ2-5 gives the whole variable domain KAGVTQTPRYLIKTRGQQVTLSCSPISGHRSVSWYQQTPGQGLQFLFEYFSETQRNKGNFPGRFSGRQFSNSRSEMNVSTLELGDSALYLCASSLAQGAKTQYFGPGTRLLVL.

This clonotype was seen more than once but under ten times. This chain joins TRBV24-1 and TRBJ2-5; the D gene is possibly TRBD1 (6 bases). The J call is uncertain, as TRBJ2-7 better fits the DNA end. The CDR3 is 15 amino acids. The germline CDR1 and CDR2 sequences are KGHDR and SFDVKD. CDR3 amino acids: CATSDSRGSPYEQYF. DNA of the CDR3: TGTGCCACCAGTGATTCCAGGGGATCGCCCTACGAGCAGTACTTC.

The rearrangement joins TRBV15 to TRBJ2-1; D is unresolved. The tail of the sequence fits TRBJ2-7 better, so the J call may be wrong. This CDR3 is built from 15 residues. Germline V gives CDR1 LNHNV, CDR2 YYDKDF (reference sequence). The CDR3 sequence is CATSRDRDLIYEQYF. The CDR3 DNA is TGTGCCACCAGCAGAGATCGCGACTTAATCTACGAGCAGTACTTC.

The V call is TRBV27, the J call TRBJ1-5, with D hard to call. The V end lost 6 bases, the J end lost 7 bases, and 10 bases lay between the germline ends. The CDR3 loop spans 12 amino acids. Per the germline V gene, CDR1 is MNHEY and CDR2 is SMNVEV (reference sequence). CDR3 in DNA: TGTGCCAGCAGCCAGACAAACCAGCCCCAGCATTTT. Translation: CASSQTNQPQHF.

The chain links TRBV5-1 to TRBJ2-3, with TRBD1 matching 9 bases. Trimming cost V 4 bases and J 7 bases; bases outside gene matches: 7. The CDR3 totals 14 residues. Germline values: CDR1 SGHRS, CDR2 YFSETQ. CDR3 DNA sequence: TGCGCCAGCAGCCCCGGGACAGGGAGAAATACGCAGTATTTT. Its protein is CASSPGTGRNTQYF.